Listed here are 11 T cell receptor beta chains from one sample, sequenced in a study of identical twins. In TCRdb, the 5' RACE reads were re-called with MiXCR into one record per CDR3 protein. This sample has 200,000 to 300,000 distinct CDR3 sequences, with approximately 10% found just once. The sequenced sample was memory T cells sorted from blood. The receptors stem from a man aged 45-65 years in good health.

This clonotype was detected many times. The rearrangement joins TRBV5-8 to TRBJ1-1, with no clear D. Per the germline V gene, CDR1 is SGHTS and CDR2 is YDEGEE. V was cut by 2 bases and J by 1 base, with 6 bases left in between. CDR3 length equals 13 residues. This chain's CDR3 is CASSFLANTEAFF. DNA for the CDR3: TGTGCCAGCAGCTTTCTGGCGAACACTGAAGCTTTCTTT.

Ten or more counts support this clonotype. V usage is TRBV10-3 and J usage is TRBJ2-2; D is ambiguous. V lost 4 bases and J 5 bases, leaving 8 bases between the germline ends. Germline V gives CDR1 ENHRY, CDR2 SYGVKD. This CDR3 is built from 13 residues. In DNA form, the CDR3 reads TGTGCCATCAGTGGTGACGGAACCGGGGAGCTGTTTTTT. Protein: CAISGDGTGELFF.

In its sample, this clonotype was seen many times. This chain connects TRBV20-1 to TRBJ2-1; no clear D gene. The CDR3 has 15 residues. V was pared by 2 bases and J by 3 bases, with 14 bases between. Germline V gene sequence: CDR1 DFQATT, CDR2 SNEGSKA (reference sequence). The CDR3 DNA reads TGCAGTGCTAGATTAGGTCAGGAGCACTACAATGAGCAGTTCTTC. Amino acids: CSARLGQEHYNEQFF.

In this sample, this clonotype turned up many times. The rearrangement links TRBV7-2 to TRBJ2-1; 11 bases line up with TRBD2. Germline trimming cut 1 base from V and 11 bases from J; bases unmatched to any gene: 7. CDR1 SGHTA and CDR2 FQGNSA come from the germline V gene. The CDR3 runs 15 residues. CDR3 nucleotide sequence: TGTGCCAGCAGCTTAGTTGGACTAGCGGGCACCAAGCAGTTCTTC. It specifies CASSLVGLAGTKQFF. Together with reference TRBV7-2 and TRBJ2-1, the CDR3 gives the full variable domain: GAGVSQSPSNKVTEKGKDVELRCDPISGHTALYWYRQSLGQGLEFLIYFQGNSAPDKSGLPSDRFSAERTGGSVSTLTIQRTQQEDSAVYLCASSLVGLAGTKQFFGPGTRLTVL.

This clonotype was seen ten or more times. The chain has TRBV6-1 and TRBJ1-6; 7 nucleotides align to TRBD1. The CDR3 sequence is 14 residues long. Unmatched junction bases numbered 4, after V lost 5 bases and J lost 6 bases. Germline V lookup: CDR1 MNHNS, CDR2 SASEGT. The CDR3 DNA follows: TGTGCCAGCAGTCGGACAGGCCTTAATTCACCCCTCCACTTT. Translation: CASSRTGLNSPLHF.

This clonotype showed up many times. This rearrangement joins TRBV29-1 to TRBJ2-7; no firm D call. V gave up 4 bases and J gave up 6 bases, with 7 bases separating them. Germline V gene data show CDR1 as SQVTM and CDR2 as ANQGSEA. The length of the CDR3 is 10 residues. The CDR3 DNA sequence: TGCAGCGTTGGGTGGGGCGAGCAGTACTTC. It specifies CSVGWGEQYF.

This clonotype has only one observation. The V gene is TRBV7-2, the J gene TRBJ2-5, with TRBD2 matching over 9 bases. Per the germline V gene, CDR1 is SGHTA and CDR2 is FQGNSA. The CDR3 is 15 amino acids. After removal of 4 bases from V and 5 bases from J, the junction contained 8 bases not matched to a gene. The CDR3, as DNA: TGTGCCAGCAGCTCCGGGACTAGCCGTTGGGAGACCCAGTACTTC. Translation: CASSSGTSRWETQYF.

This clonotype appeared many times. The chain joins TRBV7-2 to TRBJ1-5; D is ambiguous. The CDR3 spans 13 residues. Trimming removed 6 bases at V and 4 bases at J, with 10 bases between. Germline loops: CDR1 SGHTA, CDR2 FQGNSA. The CDR3 here is CASSERLNQPQHF. CDR3 coding DNA: TGTGCCAGCAGTGAGCGGTTGAATCAGCCCCAGCATTTT.

V and J are TRBV11-2 and TRBJ1-1; D gene uncertain. This CDR3 comprises 14 residues. Germline-derived CDR1 and CDR2 are SGHAT and FQNNGV. The V gene lost 5 bases and the J gene lost 0 bases, with 10 bases spanning the gap. The CDR3 is CASSPQPMNTEAFF. CDR3 in DNA: TGTGCCAGCAGCCCCCAACCCATGAACACTGAAGCTTTCTTT.

As for this clonotype: A read error is possible here, since a much larger clone lies one base away. The genes are TRBV24-1 and TRBJ2-1, with 13 bases fitting TRBD2. This CDR3 contains 17 residues. V shed 3 bases, J shed 2 bases, and the junction held 3 bases outside the gene matches. Germline V CDR1 and CDR2: KGHDR, SFDVKD. CDR3 sequence reads: CATSDGLAGVTYNEQFF. As DNA, the CDR3 is TGTGCCACCAGTGATGGACTAGCGGGAGTAACCTACAATGAGCAGTTCTTC.

The V and J genes are TRBV11-3 and TRBJ2-1, with a tentative D call TRBD2 (5 bases). Germline V lookup: CDR1 SGHNT, CDR2 YENEEA. The CDR3 is made up of 13 amino acids. Trimming pared 3 bases from V and 7 bases from J, leaving 10 bases between. CDR3 in DNA: TGTGCCAGCAGCTTTAGACGAGGGAATGAGCAGTTCTTC. It encodes CASSFRRGNEQFF.